This note documents a single TCR beta chain sequence. Its specificity is unknown. This entry is derived from a study of response to subunit inactivated influenza vaccine. Study findings and constraints: It was suggested by the authors that few new T cells are recruited by each seasonal influenza vaccination.

Germline trimming cut 2 bases from V and 3 bases from J; bases unmatched to any gene: 14. Germline loops: CDR1 SGHRS, CDR2 YFSETQ. This CDR3 region has 18 residues. MiXCR was run by TCRdb on the RT-PCR reads, yielding one entry per CDR3 protein. This sample has under 950,000 distinct CDR3 sequences, with around 20% found just once. The chain links TRBV5-1 to TRBJ2-7; 10 bases line up with TRBD2. This sequence originates from a man aged 50-59 years who received an inactivated influenza vaccine. The sample was PBMCs from blood, taken roughly 5 days after vaccination. The CDR3 region has the DNA TGCGCCAGCAGCTTCGAAACCCTAGCGGGAGCCCGCGGCTACGAGCAGTACTTC. Translated, it gives CASSFETLAGARGYEQYF.